These 2 T cell receptor beta chains were all obtained from the same sample, sequenced in a study of shared clonotypes between healthy human individuals. Assay: immunoSEQ multiplex PCR; the TCRdb copy retains only in-frame clones and omits some. This sample has about 96,000 clones, with 40% to 55% found just once. Sequences were obtained from PBMCs. These receptors all come from a woman aged 35 to 49 in good health. Some clones in this sample may be carry-over from other donors' samples.

The chain uses TRBV30 and TRBJ2-5; 7 bases line up with TRBD2. V gave up 5 bases and J gave up 1 base; unmatched junction bases: 7. CDR3 length equals 14 residues. Germline CDR1 GTSNPN, CDR2 SVGIG (reference sequence). The CDR3 DNA sequence: TGTGCCTGGGGAGGTAGCGGGTTCCAAGAGACCCAGTACTTC. It is translated as CAWGGSGFQETQYF.

The rearrangement joins TRBV7-2 to TRBJ2-1, with D unresolved. V lost 5 bases and J lost 0, with 11 bases in between. Germline assignment: CDR1 SGHTA and CDR2 FQGNSA. The CDR3 contains 15 residues. For the CDR3, the DNA is TGTGCCAGCAGCCAAGAGGCGAGCTCCTACAATGAGCAGTTCTTC. Its protein is CASSQEASSYNEQFF.